These 8 T cell receptor beta chains share one sample of origin, sequenced in a study of cytomegalovirus exposure and HLA in healthy donors. A multiplex PCR was run with 60 Vbeta primers and 13 Jbeta primers. TCRdb's table, derived via immunoSEQ multiplex PCR, lists solely in-frame clones and lacks some. The sample carries roughly 78,000 clones, about 60% recorded once. Source material: PBMCs. These receptors were taken from a man aged 30 to 45 in good health and CMV-seropositive.

The V and J genes are TRBV6-1 and TRBJ2-7, with TRBD2 identical over 11 bases. V trimming: 6 bases; J trimming: 3 bases; junction bases outside the gene matches: 4. CDR1 is MNHNS and CDR2 is SASEGT in the germline V gene. CDR3 length: 14 residues. CDR3 coding DNA: TGTGCCAGCAGGGGCGGGACTAGCGGCTACGAGCAGTACTTC. Amino acids: CASRGGTSGYEQYF.

The gene calls are TRBV20-1 and TRBJ2-3; D is unresolved. With 4 bases removed from V and 2 bases from J, the gap between germline ends came to 4 bases. CDR3 length: 11 residues. Germline V CDR1 and CDR2: DFQATT, SNEGSKA (reference sequence). As DNA, the CDR3 is TGCAGTGCTAAACACACAGATACGCAGTATTTT. Translation gives CSAKHTDTQYF.

There are a few counts of this clone. The rearrangement uses TRBV11-1 and TRBJ2-2; 7 bases align to TRBD1. The ends lost 9 bases at V and 3 bases at J; junction bases unmatched: 4. Germline CDR1 reads SGHAT; CDR2 reads FQDESV (reference sequence). The CDR3 consists of 13 residues. The CDR3 loop is CASATGHTGELFF. CDR3 nucleotide sequence: TGTGCCAGTGCGACAGGGCACACCGGGGAGCTGTTTTTT.

This clone turned up a few times. This sequence joins TRBV5-1 and TRBJ2-3; 7 nucleotides align to TRBD2. The CDR3 extends over 15 amino acids. The V and J ends lost 4 bases and 4 bases, in that order; junction bases with no gene match: 9. Germline lookup yields CDR1 SGHRS and CDR2 YFSETQ. Here the CDR3 DNA reads TGCGCCAGCAGCCCGCTGGCGGGGGACGCAGATACGCAGTATTTT. This codes for CASSPLAGDADTQYF.

The rearrangement links TRBV5-1 to TRBJ1-6; tentatively, D is TRBD1 (5 bases). Trimming took off 2 bases at V and 11 bases at J, with 11 bases between the two ends. Germline V gene lookup returns CDR1 SGHRS and CDR2 YFSETQ. This CDR3 is built from 13 residues. The CDR3 loop reads CASSFLQGPPLHF. For the CDR3, the DNA is TGCGCCAGCAGCTTCTTGCAGGGTCCACCCCTCCACTTT.

The rearrangement joins TRBV29-1 to TRBJ2-1; 10 bases agree with TRBD2. The ends lost 4 bases at V and 9 bases at J; junction bases unmatched: 6. Germline CDR1 SQVTM, CDR2 ANQGSEA. This CDR3 has 13 residues. As DNA, the CDR3 is TGCAGCGTTGTTCTAGCGGGAGTGCGTGAGCAGTTCTTC. Its protein product is CSVVLAGVREQFF.

V gene TRBV2 combines with J gene TRBJ2-5; D gene ambiguous. The CDR3 has 15 amino acids. The V end was cut by 6 bases, the J end by 1 base, with 15 bases between. Per the germline V gene, CDR1 is SNHLY and CDR2 is FYNNEI. The CDR3 DNA is TGTGCCAGCAGCCCCATTAGAACCACCCAAGAGACCCAGTACTTC. This sequence encodes CASSPIRTTQETQYF.

This clone was found once. The chain has TRBV5-4 and TRBJ2-7, with 7 positions matching TRBD1. Germline CDR1 reads SGHNT; CDR2 reads YYREEE (reference sequence). V dropped 3 bases and J dropped 5; count of bases not matched to a gene: 11. The CDR3 is made up of 15 amino acids. The CDR3 DNA sequence: TGTGCCAGCAGCTCCCCCCGGACAGGCGAGGACGAGCAGTACTTC. Its protein is CASSSPRTGEDEQYF.